This entry is about one T cell receptor (beta chain). The sample is drawn from a study of cytomegalovirus exposure and HLA in healthy donors. This CDR3 contains 14 residues. Unmatched junction bases numbered 7, after V lost 4 bases and J lost 3 bases. CDR1 is SGHRS and CDR2 is YFSETQ in the germline V gene. Measured with immunoSEQ multiplex PCR; TCRdb has only the in-frame clones, and not every one. The repertoire holds about 220,000 clones, around 88% seen once, with about 3% in the top ten. The V call is TRBV5-1, the J call TRBJ2-7; 7 nucleotides align to TRBD2. The receptor comes from a woman aged 18-29 years in good health and CMV-seronegative. The material sequenced was PBMCs. CDR3 in amino acids: CASSPSGRLYEQYF. For the CDR3, the DNA is TGCGCCAGCAGCCCGTCCGGGAGGCTCTACGAGCAGTACTTC.